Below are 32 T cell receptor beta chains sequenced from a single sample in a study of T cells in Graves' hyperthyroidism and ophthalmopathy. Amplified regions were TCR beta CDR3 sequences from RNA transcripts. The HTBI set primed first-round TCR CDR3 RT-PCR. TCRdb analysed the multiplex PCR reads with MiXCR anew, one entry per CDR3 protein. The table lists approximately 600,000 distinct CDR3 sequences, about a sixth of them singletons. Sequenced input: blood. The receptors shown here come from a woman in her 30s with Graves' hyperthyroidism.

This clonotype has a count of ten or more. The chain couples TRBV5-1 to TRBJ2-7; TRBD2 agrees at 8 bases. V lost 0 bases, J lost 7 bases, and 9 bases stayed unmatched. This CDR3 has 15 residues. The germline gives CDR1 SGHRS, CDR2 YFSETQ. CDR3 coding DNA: TGCGCCAGCAGCTTGGCCGGCAGCGGGAGATGGGAGCAGTACTTC. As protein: CASSLAGSGRWEQYF.

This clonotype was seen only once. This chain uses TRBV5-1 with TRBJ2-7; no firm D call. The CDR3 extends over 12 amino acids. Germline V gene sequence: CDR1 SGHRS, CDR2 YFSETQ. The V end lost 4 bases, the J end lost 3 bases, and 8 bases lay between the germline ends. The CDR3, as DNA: TGCGCCAGCAGCGAGACCAACTACGAGCAGTACTTC. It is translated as CASSETNYEQYF.

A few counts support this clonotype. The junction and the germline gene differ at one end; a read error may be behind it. CDR3: CANSFSETQYF. DNA for the CDR3: TGTGCCAACAGCTTCTCGGAGACCCAGTACTTC. The rearrangement links TRBV7-2 to TRBJ2-5; no clear D gene. This CDR3 comprises 11 residues. Germline lookup yields CDR1 SGHTA and CDR2 FQGNSA.

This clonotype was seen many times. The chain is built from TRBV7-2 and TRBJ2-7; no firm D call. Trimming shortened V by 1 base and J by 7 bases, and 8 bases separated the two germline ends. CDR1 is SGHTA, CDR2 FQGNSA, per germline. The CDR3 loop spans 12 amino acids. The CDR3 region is CASSLDRWEQYF. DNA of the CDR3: TGTGCCAGCAGCTTAGATAGGTGGGAGCAGTACTTC.

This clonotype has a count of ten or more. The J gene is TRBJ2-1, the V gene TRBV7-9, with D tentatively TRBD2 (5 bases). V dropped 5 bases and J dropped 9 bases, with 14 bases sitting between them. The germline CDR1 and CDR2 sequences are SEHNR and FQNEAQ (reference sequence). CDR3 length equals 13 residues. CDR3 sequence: CASSPSGIGEQFF. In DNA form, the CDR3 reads TGTGCCAGCAGCCCTTCGGGGATTGGTGAGCAGTTCTTC. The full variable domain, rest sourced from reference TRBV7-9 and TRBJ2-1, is DTGVSQNPRHKITKRGQNVTFRCDPISEHNRLYWYRQTLGQGPEFLTYFQNEAQLEKSRLLSDRFSAERPKGSFSTLEIQRTEQGDSAMYLCASSPSGIGEQFFGPGTRLTVL.

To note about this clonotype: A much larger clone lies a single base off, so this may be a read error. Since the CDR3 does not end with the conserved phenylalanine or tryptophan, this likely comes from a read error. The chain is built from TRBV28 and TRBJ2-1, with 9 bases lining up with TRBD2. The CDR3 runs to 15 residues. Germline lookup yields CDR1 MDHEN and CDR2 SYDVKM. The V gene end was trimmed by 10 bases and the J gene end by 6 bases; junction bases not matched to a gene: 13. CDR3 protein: CATLSGRRGVNEQFS. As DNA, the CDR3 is TGTGCCACCTTGAGCGGGAGGAGGGGAGTCAATGAGCAGTTCTCC.

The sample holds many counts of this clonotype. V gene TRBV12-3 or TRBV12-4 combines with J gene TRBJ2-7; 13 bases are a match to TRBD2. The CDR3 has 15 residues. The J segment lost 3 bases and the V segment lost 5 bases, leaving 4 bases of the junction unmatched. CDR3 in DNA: TGTGCCAGCAGTGGGGGACTAGCGGGACGCTACGAGCAGTACTTC. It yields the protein CASSGGLAGRYEQYF.

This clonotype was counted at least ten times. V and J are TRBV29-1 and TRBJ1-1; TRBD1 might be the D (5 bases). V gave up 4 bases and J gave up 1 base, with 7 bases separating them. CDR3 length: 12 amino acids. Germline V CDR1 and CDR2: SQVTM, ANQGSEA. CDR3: CSVVGGNTEAFF. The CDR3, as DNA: TGCAGCGTTGTTGGGGGGAACACTGAAGCTTTCTTT. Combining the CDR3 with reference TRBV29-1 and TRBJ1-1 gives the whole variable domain SAVISQKPSRDICQRGTSLTIQCQVDSQVTMMFWYRQQPGQSLTLIATANQGSEATYESGFVIDKFPISRPNLTFSTLTVSNMSPEDSSIYLCSVVGGNTEAFFGQGTRLTVV.

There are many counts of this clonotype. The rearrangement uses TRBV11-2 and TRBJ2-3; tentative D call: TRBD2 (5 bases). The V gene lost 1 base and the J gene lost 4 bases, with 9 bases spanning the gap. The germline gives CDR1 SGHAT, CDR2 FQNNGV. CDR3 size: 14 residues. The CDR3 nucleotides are TGTGCCAGCAGCTTAGTCCTAGCAGCAGATACGCAGTATTTT. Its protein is CASSLVLAADTQYF.

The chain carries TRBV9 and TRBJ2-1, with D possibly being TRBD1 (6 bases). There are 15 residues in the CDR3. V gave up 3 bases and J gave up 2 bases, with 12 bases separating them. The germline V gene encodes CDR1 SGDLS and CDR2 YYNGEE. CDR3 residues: CASSAQGDPYNEQFF. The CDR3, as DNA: TGTGCCAGCAGCGCACAGGGAGACCCCTACAATGAGCAGTTCTTC.

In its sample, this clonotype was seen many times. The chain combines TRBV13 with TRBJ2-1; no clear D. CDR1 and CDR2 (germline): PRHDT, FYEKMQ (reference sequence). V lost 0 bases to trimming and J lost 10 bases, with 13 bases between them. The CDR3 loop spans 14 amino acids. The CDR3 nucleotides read TGTGCCAGCAGCTTAGGTGGGCCAGGTAACGAGCAGTTCTTC. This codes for CASSLGGPGNEQFF.

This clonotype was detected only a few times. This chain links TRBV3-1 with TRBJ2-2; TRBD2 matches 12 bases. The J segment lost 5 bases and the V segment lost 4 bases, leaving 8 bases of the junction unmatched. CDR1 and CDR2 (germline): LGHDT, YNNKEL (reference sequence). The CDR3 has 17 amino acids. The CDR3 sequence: CASSPSSGRAGTGELFF. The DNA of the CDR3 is TGTGCCAGCAGCCCCTCTAGCGGGAGGGCGGGGACCGGGGAGCTGTTTTTT.

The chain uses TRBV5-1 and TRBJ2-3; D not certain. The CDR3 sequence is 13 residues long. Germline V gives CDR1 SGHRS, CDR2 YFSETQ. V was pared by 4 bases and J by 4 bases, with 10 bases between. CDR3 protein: CASSPARPDTQYF. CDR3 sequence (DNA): TGCGCCAGCAGCCCGGCCAGACCAGATACGCAGTATTTT. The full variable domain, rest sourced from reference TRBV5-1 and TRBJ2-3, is KAGVTQTPRYLIKTRGQQVTLSCSPISGHRSVSWYQQTPGQGLQFLFEYFSETQRNKGNFPGRFSGRQFSNSRSEMNVSTLELGDSALYLCASSPARPDTQYFGPGTRLTVL.

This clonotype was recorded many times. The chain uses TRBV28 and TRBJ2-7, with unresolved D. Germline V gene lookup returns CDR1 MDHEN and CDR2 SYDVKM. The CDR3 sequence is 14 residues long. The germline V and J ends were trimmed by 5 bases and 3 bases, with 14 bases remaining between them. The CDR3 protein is CASSPTRLGYEQYF. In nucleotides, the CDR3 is TGTGCCAGCAGTCCGACTCGGCTGGGCTACGAGCAGTACTTC.

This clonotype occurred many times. The CDR3 DNA reads as TGTGCCAGCAGCTTAACTAGCGGGATCCAAGAGACCCAGTACTTC. It specifies CASSLTSGIQETQYF. This rearrangement joins TRBV7-2 to TRBJ2-5; 10 bases agree with TRBD2. After removal of 2 bases from V and 1 base from J, the junction contained 1 base not matched to a gene. The CDR3 contains 15 residues. Germline V lookup: CDR1 SGHTA, CDR2 FQGNSA.

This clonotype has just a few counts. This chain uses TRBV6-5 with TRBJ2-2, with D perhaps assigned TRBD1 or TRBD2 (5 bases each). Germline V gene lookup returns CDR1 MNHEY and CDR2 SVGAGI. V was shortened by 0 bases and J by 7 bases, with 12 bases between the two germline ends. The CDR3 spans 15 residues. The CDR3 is CASSYSGPAIGELFF. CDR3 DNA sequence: TGTGCCAGCAGTTACTCGGGACCGGCGATCGGGGAGCTGTTTTTT.

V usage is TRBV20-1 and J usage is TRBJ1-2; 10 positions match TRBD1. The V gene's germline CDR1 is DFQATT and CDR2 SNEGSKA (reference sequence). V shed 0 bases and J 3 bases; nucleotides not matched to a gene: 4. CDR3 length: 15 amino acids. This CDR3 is CSARDGTGADYGYTF. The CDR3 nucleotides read TGCAGTGCTAGAGACGGGACAGGGGCGGACTATGGCTACACCTTC.

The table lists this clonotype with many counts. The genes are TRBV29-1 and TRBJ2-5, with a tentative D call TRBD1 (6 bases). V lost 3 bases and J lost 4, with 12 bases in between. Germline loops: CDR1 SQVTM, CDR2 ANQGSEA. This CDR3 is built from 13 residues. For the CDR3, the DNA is TGCAGCGTTGATCCGGTAGGGGGAGAGACCCAGTACTTC. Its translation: CSVDPVGGETQYF.

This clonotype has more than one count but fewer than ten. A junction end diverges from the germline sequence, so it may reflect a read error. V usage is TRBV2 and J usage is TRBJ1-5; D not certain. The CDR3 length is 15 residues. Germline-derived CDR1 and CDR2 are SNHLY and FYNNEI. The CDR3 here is CASDQRRNSSQPQHF. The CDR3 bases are TGTGCCAGCGATCAAAGACGGAATAGCAGTCAGCCCCAGCATTTT.

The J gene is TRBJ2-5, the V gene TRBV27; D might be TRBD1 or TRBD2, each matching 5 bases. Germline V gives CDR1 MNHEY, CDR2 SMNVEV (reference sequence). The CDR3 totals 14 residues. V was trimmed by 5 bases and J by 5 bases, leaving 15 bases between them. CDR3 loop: CASSTQAEGETQYF. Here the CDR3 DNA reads TGTGCCAGCAGTACCCAGGCAGAGGGGGAGACCCAGTACTTC.

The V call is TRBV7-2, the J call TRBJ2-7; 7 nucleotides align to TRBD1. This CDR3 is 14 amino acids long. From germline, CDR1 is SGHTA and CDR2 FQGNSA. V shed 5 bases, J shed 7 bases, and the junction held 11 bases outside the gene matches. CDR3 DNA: TGTGCCAGCAGCCCAACAGGGACCAGGGGGGAGCAGTACTTC. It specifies CASSPTGTRGEQYF.

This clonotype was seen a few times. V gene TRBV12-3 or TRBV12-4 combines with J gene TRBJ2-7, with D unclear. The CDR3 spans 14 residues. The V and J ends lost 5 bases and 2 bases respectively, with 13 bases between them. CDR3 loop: CASSPRSITYEQYF. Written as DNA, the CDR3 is TGTGCCAGCAGTCCCCGGTCTATTACCTACGAGCAGTACTTC.

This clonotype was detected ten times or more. The chain's CDR3 is CASSYEPTAGPTNTEAFF. In DNA form, the CDR3 reads TGTGCCAGCAGTTACGAACCTACCGCAGGGCCCACCAACACTGAAGCTTTCTTT. The chain couples TRBV6-2 or TRBV6-3 to TRBJ1-1; D is possibly TRBD1 (5 bases). The germline V gene has CDR1 MNHEY and CDR2 SVGEGT. The V end was cut by 2 bases, the J end by 2 bases, with 21 bases between. This CDR3 has 18 residues.

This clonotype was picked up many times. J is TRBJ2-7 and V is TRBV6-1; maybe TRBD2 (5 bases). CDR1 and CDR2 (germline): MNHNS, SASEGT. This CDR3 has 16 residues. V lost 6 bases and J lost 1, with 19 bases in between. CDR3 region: CASREMDRTGSYEQYF. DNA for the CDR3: TGTGCCAGCAGGGAAATGGATAGGACTGGATCCTACGAGCAGTACTTC.

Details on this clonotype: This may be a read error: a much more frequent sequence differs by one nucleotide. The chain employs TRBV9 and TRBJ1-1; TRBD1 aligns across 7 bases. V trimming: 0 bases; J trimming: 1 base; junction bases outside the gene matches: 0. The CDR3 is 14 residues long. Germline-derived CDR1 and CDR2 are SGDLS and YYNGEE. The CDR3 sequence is CASSVGTGNTEAFF. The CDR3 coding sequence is TGTGCCAGCAGCGTAGGGACAGGGAACACTGAAGCTTTCTTT.

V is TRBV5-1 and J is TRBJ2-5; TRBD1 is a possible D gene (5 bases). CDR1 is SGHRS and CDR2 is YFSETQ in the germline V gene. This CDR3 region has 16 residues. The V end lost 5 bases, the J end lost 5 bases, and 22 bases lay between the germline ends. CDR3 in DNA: TGCGCCAGCAGTTCCATTCTCGCTGGCAGGGTGGAGACCCAGTACTTC. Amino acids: CASSSILAGRVETQYF.

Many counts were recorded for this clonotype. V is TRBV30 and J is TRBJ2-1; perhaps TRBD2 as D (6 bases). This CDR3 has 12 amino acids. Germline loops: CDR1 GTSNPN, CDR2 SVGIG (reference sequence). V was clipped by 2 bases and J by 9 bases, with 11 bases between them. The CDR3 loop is CAWSMPGVEQFF. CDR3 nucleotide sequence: TGTGCCTGGAGTATGCCGGGAGTTGAGCAGTTCTTC.

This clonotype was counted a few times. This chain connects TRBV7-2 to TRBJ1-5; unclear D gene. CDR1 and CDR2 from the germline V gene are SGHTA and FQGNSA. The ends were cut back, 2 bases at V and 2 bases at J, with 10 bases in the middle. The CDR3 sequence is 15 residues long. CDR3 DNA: TGTGCCAGCAGCTTATGGGGTGAGGGCAATCAGCCCCAGCATTTT. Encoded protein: CASSLWGEGNQPQHF.

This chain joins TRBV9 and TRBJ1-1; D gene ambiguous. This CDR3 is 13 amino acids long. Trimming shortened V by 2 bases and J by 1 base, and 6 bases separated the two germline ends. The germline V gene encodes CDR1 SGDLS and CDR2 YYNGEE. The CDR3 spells CASSVLPNTEAFF. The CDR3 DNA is TGTGCCAGCAGCGTTTTACCGAACACTGAAGCTTTCTTT. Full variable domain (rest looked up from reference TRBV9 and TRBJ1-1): DSGVTQTPKHLITATGQRVTLRCSPRSGDLSVYWYQQSLDQGLQFLIQYYNGEERAKGNILERFSAQQFPDLHSELNLSSLELGDSALYFCASSVLPNTEAFFGQGTRLTVV.

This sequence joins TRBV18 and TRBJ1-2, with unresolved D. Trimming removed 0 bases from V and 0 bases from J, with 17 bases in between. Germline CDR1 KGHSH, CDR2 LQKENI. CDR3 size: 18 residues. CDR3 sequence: CASSPPPGTAAPNYGYTF. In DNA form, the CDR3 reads TGTGCCAGCTCACCACCCCCCGGTACAGCGGCCCCTAACTATGGCTACACCTTC.

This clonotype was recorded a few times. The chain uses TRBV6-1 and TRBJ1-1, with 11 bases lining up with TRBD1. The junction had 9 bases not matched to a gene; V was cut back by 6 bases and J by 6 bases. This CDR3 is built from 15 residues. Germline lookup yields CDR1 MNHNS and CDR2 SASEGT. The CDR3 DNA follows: TGTGCCAGCAGCTTTACCGGGACAGGGGGAGCTGAAGCTTTCTTT. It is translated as CASSFTGTGGAEAFF.

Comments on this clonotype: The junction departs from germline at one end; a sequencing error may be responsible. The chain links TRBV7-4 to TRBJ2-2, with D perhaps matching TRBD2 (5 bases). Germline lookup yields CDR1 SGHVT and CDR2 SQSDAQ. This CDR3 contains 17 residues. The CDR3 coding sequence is TGTGCCAGCAGCTTACGTACGAGGAACCGGGGATCTAAATACCAACTTTTT. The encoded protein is CASSLRTRNRGSKYQLF.